This TCR beta chain was sequenced in a study of blood T cell repertoires in COVID-19. Study-wide context: COVID-19 samples, acute and convalescent, were from the United States, Italy and Spain. Nucleic acid was either cDNA or gDNA, and it came from T cells, B-cell-depleted T cells, or PBMCs.

The CDR3 is made up of 14 amino acids. Germline V lookup: CDR1 LNHDA, CDR2 SQIVND (reference sequence). The V end lost 1 base, the J end lost 6 bases, and 10 bases lay between the germline ends. Methods used by the authors: Counts of nucleated cells, estimated from reference gene primer amplification, were obtained. Profiling relied on immunoSEQ multiplex PCR, and the TCRdb table lists in-frame clones only, not all of them. V, J and clone size were drawn from that table, and D and trimming were deduced from the DNA. The data show 150,000 to 200,000 clones, 89% seen once. Participant-reported clinical history was the basis for cohort assignment.

The gene calls are TRBV19 and TRBJ2-1, with D possibly matching TRBD2 (5 bases). Sequenced material: PBMCs or T cells enriched from blood (not recorded which). The origin of this receptor is a woman younger than 35 who had recovered from COVID-19. The CDR3 is CASSIAGFGNEQFF. The CDR3 nucleotides read TGTGCCAGTAGTATAGCGGGGTTTGGCAATGAGCAGTTCTTC.